These 16 T cell receptor beta chains were all obtained from the same sample, sequenced in a study of blood T cell repertoires in COVID-19. Measured with immunoSEQ multiplex PCR; TCRdb has only the in-frame clones, and not every one. The sample lists around 130,000 clones, roughly four fifths occurring once. Sequencing was performed on peripheral blood. Receptor source: a human donor in a cohort sampled during active COVID-19.

The CDR3 DNA is TGTGCCAGCAGACCGGGACAGGGGGTCTACGAGCAGTACTTC. This codes for CASRPGQGVYEQYF. The J gene is TRBJ2-7, the V gene TRBV5-4, with 11 bases that match TRBD1. The ends lost 5 bases at V and 3 bases at J; junction bases unmatched: 4. This CDR3 has 14 amino acids. Germline V gives CDR1 SGHNT, CDR2 YYREEE (reference sequence).

This chain connects TRBV19 to TRBJ1-2; TRBD1 is a possible D gene (5 bases). CDR3 length: 17 residues. V was pared by 7 bases and J by 2 bases, with 23 bases between. Germline V gene data show CDR1 as LNHDA and CDR2 as SQIVND (reference sequence). The CDR3, as DNA: TGTGCCAGTACCCCATCCTTATCATGGGGCCCGAACTATGGCTACACCTTC. Translating gives CASTPSLSWGPNYGYTF.

This chain uses TRBV7-2 with TRBJ1-1, with D maybe TRBD1 (6 bases). The CDR3 covers 15 residues. V was shortened by 2 bases and J by 1 base, with 11 bases between the two germline ends. Germline CDR1 SGHTA, CDR2 FQGNSA. The CDR3 sequence is CASSLYQGRNTEAFF. CDR3 coding DNA: TGTGCCAGCAGCTTATATCAGGGGAGGAACACTGAAGCTTTCTTT.

The J gene is TRBJ1-3, the V gene TRBV18, with 7 nucleotides matching TRBD1. This CDR3 region has 15 residues. Trimming took 2 bases from V and 7 from J; bases not matched to a gene: 8. CDR1 is KGHSH, CDR2 LQKENI, per germline. The CDR3 nucleotides are TGTGCCAGCTCACCAGGTGACAGGGCGGTCAACACCATATATTTT. Translated: CASSPGDRAVNTIYF.

The chain combines TRBV2 with TRBJ2-7, with TRBD1 identical over 9 bases. Germline CDR1 and CDR2: SNHLY and FYNNEI. The CDR3 is made up of 11 amino acids. With 10 bases clipped from V and 4 bases from J, the junction kept 2 bases outside the gene matches. CDR3 in amino acids: CATGQGYEQYF. CDR3 nucleotide sequence: TGTGCCACGGGACAGGGTTACGAGCAGTACTTC.

The V call is TRBV5-1, the J call TRBJ2-4; possible D gene TRBD1, 6 bases. V was cut by 0 bases and J by 6 bases, with 13 bases left in between. The germline V gene has CDR1 SGHRS and CDR2 YFSETQ. The CDR3 has 15 amino acids. The CDR3 protein is CASSLDRPGANIQYF. CDR3 coding DNA: TGCGCCAGCAGCTTGGACAGGCCAGGGGCAAACATTCAGTACTTC. Drawing the rest from reference TRBV5-1 and TRBJ2-4, the complete variable domain is KAGVTQTPRYLIKTRGQQVTLSCSPISGHRSVSWYQQTPGQGLQFLFEYFSETQRNKGNFPGRFSGRQFSNSRSEMNVSTLELGDSALYLCASSLDRPGANIQYFGAGTRLSVL.

This clone showed up just once. The chain has TRBV6-5 and TRBJ2-7; 8 bases align to TRBD1. This CDR3 comprises 14 residues. Germline values: CDR1 MNHEY, CDR2 SVGAGI. With V trimmed by 5 bases and J by 7 bases, 10 bases remained unmatched. The chain's CDR3 is CASSPRDRSREQYF. The CDR3 DNA sequence: TGTGCCAGCAGTCCCCGGGACAGGTCGAGGGAGCAGTACTTC.

V usage is TRBV9 and J usage is TRBJ2-3; 13 nucleotides match TRBD2. CDR1 is SGDLS and CDR2 is YYNGEE in the germline V gene. The CDR3 loop spans 15 amino acids. V was pared by 4 bases and J by 6 bases, with 5 bases of the junction left unmatched. The CDR3 loop is CASSTSGGGGDTQYF. The CDR3 region has the DNA TGTGCCAGCAGCACTAGCGGGGGGGGCGGCGATACGCAGTATTTT.

The chain joins TRBV11-2 to TRBJ1-1; TRBD1 matches 9 bases. Germline values: CDR1 SGHAT, CDR2 FQNNGV. CDR3 length: 12 amino acids. The ends lost 6 bases at V and 8 bases at J; junction bases unmatched: 4. DNA for the CDR3: TGTGCCAGCAGTCGGACAGGGGAGGAAGCTTTCTTT. This translates into CASSRTGEEAFF.

V gene TRBV7-2 combines with J gene TRBJ2-5; 7 bases are shared with TRBD1. In germline, CDR1 is SGHTA, CDR2 FQGNSA. V lost 6 bases to trimming and J lost 2 bases; unmatched junction nucleotides: 6. The CDR3 has 14 amino acids. The CDR3 region is CASRPRQGQETQYF. The DNA for the CDR3 is TGTGCCAGCAGACCTCGACAGGGACAAGAGACCCAGTACTTC.

The chain uses TRBV7-2 and TRBJ1-2, with a possible D match to TRBD1 (6 bases). The V and J ends lost 5 bases and 2 bases respectively, with 9 bases between them. The CDR3 is 13 amino acids. Germline V lookup: CDR1 SGHTA, CDR2 FQGNSA. The CDR3 DNA sequence: TGTGCCAGCAGCCCTACAGGGAACTATGGCTACACCTTC. This encodes CASSPTGNYGYTF.

This chain connects TRBV6-5 to TRBJ1-2; D is undetermined. CDR1 is MNHEY, CDR2 SVGAGI, per germline. CDR3 length: 15 residues. V lost 0 bases to trimming and J lost 6 bases, with 14 bases between them. The CDR3 reads CASSYSTYAVDGYTF. The CDR3 DNA follows: TGTGCCAGCAGTTACTCGACCTATGCGGTGGATGGCTACACCTTC.

The chain joins TRBV28 to TRBJ2-7, with D possibly matching TRBD1 (5 bases). The CDR3 has 15 amino acids. With 0 bases removed from V and 2 bases from J, the gap between germline ends came to 11 bases. Germline V gene sequence: CDR1 MDHEN, CDR2 SYDVKM. CDR3 amino acids: CASSLWQGGTYEQYF. The CDR3 DNA follows: TGTGCCAGCAGTTTATGGCAGGGTGGGACCTACGAGCAGTACTTC.

The chain is built from TRBV10-3 and TRBJ1-2; 9 bases map to TRBD1. This CDR3 is 15 amino acids long. CDR1 and CDR2 from the germline V gene are ENHRY and SYGVKD. V shed 7 bases, J shed 2 bases, and the junction held 8 bases outside the gene matches. The CDR3 here is CAITEVGTGNYGYTF. CDR3 coding DNA: TGTGCCATCACCGAAGTTGGGACAGGGAACTATGGCTACACCTTC.

The V call is TRBV10-3, the J call TRBJ2-7; TRBD1 agrees at 7 bases. Germline CDR1 and CDR2: ENHRY and SYGVKD. This CDR3 has 17 residues. The trim removed 0 bases at V and 3 bases at J, leaving 11 bases unmatched. CDR3 loop: CAISESWIDRANYEQYF. DNA of the CDR3: TGTGCCATCAGTGAGTCGTGGATCGACAGGGCAAACTACGAGCAGTACTTC.

The genes are TRBV21-1 and TRBJ2-7; the table names TRBD1, a call not compared with the DNA. TRBV21-1 is assigned pseudogene status. The CDR3 runs to 17 residues. CDR3 bases: TGTGCCAGCAGCAAAAAGAGGGACAGGGTTTTCCCCTACGAGCAGTACTTC. Amino acids: CASSKKRDRVFPYEQYF.